The clone carrying this T cell receptor beta chain was picked up a small number of times. Antigen unknown. These data come from a study of regulatory T cells in long-lasting Graves disease. Study findings and constraints: When disease was persistent, TRBV28, TRBJ1-2 and TRBJ2-5 were the favored segments.

Investigators prepared the TCR beta libraries by applying iRepertoire HTBI primers and Arm-PCR of CDR3 regions. MiXCR, run by TCRdb on the multiplex PCR reads, gives a single entry per CDR3 protein. The sample has 450,000 to 600,000 distinct CDR3 sequences; 13% are singletons. The length of the CDR3 is 14 residues. Germline V gene lookup returns CDR1 DFQATT and CDR2 SNEGSKA (reference sequence). The V and J ends lost 3 bases and 2 bases, in that order; junction bases with no gene match: 5. Time point: newly diagnosed GD, antithyroid drugs for less than 3 months. From RNA extracted from PBMCs, the TCR library was made. The sample was also reused in another study, on T cells in Graves' hyperthyroidism and ophthalmopathy.

The genes are TRBV20-1 and TRBJ1-2; the match to TRBD1 covers 8 bases. The sequencing used peripheral blood mononuclear cells (PBMCs), collected at new diagnosis, from a patient treated with antithyroid drugs. This TCR derives from a man younger than 40 with Graves disease. As DNA, the CDR3 is TGCAGTGCTAGGGACAGGGAGTCCAACTATGGCTACACCTTC. Its translation is CSARDRESNYGYTF.